This entry lists 17 T cell receptor beta chains sequenced from one sample in a study of OX40 agonist ivuxolimab in advanced cancers. Measured with immunoSEQ multiplex PCR; TCRdb has only the in-frame clones, and not every one. Among nearly 80,000 clones, under 90% were seen once, and the ten largest hold around 0.44%. The sequences come from CD4+ or CD8+ T cells sorted from blood, collected in a trial of the OX40 agonist ivuxolimab. Receptors originate from an adult with an advanced solid tumor such as melanoma, head and neck, liver or kidney cancer.

The chain uses TRBV6-6 and TRBJ1-6; tentative D call: TRBD1 (6 bases). The germline V and J ends were trimmed by 0 bases and 8 bases, with 14 bases remaining between them. Germline loops: CDR1 MNHNY, CDR2 SVGAGI (reference sequence). The CDR3 length is 16 residues. The CDR3 region has the DNA TGTGCCAGCAGTTACTCATTAGGGGGTCAGGATTCACCCCTCCACTTT. Its translation: CASSYSLGGQDSPLHF.

The chain employs TRBV18 and TRBJ1-5, with D unresolved. The V gene's germline CDR1 is KGHSH and CDR2 LQKENI. Trimming cost V 3 bases and J 4 bases, with 19 bases left between them. The CDR3 covers 17 residues. The CDR3: CASSPEPGMVRNQPQHF. The CDR3 DNA follows: TGTGCCAGCTCACCCGAGCCGGGGATGGTAAGGAATCAGCCCCAGCATTTT.

The V gene is TRBV7-8, the J gene TRBJ2-5, with 7 bases identical to TRBD2. Germline V gene sequence: CDR1 SGHVS, CDR2 FQNEAQ. J gave up 5 bases and V 3 bases, and 9 bases lay outside the gene matches. The CDR3 extends over 15 amino acids. The CDR3 loop is CASSFTGRRGETQYF. CDR3 coding DNA: TGTGCCAGCAGCTTCACGGGAAGGCGGGGGGAGACCCAGTACTTC.

The chain joins TRBV10-3 to TRBJ1-1; TRBD1 might be the D (6 bases). The germline gives CDR1 ENHRY, CDR2 SYGVKD. This CDR3 region has 15 residues. Between the trimmed V and J ends, which lost 4 bases and 0 bases, there was a span of 12 bases. CDR3 in amino acids: CAISVAGTMNTEAFF. CDR3 nucleotide sequence: TGTGCCATCAGTGTCGCAGGGACAATGAACACTGAAGCTTTCTTT.

The chain links TRBV9 to TRBJ1-2, with TRBD1 matching over 11 bases. Looked up from germline, CDR1 is SGDLS and CDR2 is YYNGEE. The V segment lost 4 bases and the J segment 8 bases; nucleotides outside the gene matches: 7. The CDR3 loop spans 14 amino acids. CDR3 amino acids: CASSPGQGAGGYTF. CDR3 in DNA: TGTGCCAGCAGCCCAGGACAGGGGGCCGGCGGCTACACCTTC.

The gene calls are TRBV5-4 and TRBJ2-3; TRBD2 aligns across 10 bases. Trimming removed 4 bases from V and 5 bases from J; junction bases left unmatched: 16. Germline CDR1 SGHNT, CDR2 YYREEE (reference sequence). This CDR3 is 18 amino acids long. CDR3 residues: CASSHAASGGAELDTQYF. CDR3 coding DNA: TGTGCCAGCAGCCACGCCGCTAGCGGGGGCGCCGAGTTAGATACGCAGTATTTT.

V is TRBV18 and J is TRBJ1-3; D gene uncertain. Deletions cut 2 bases from V and 0 bases from J, with 5 bases between. The V gene's germline CDR1 is KGHSH and CDR2 LQKENI. The CDR3 consists of 14 residues. This CDR3 is CASSPDNSGNTIYF. In DNA form, the CDR3 reads TGTGCCAGCTCACCAGATAACTCTGGAAACACCATATATTTT. The full variable domain, completed using reference TRBV18 and TRBJ1-3, is NAGVMQNPRHLVRRRGQEARLRCSPMKGHSHVYWYRQLPEEGLKFMVYLQKENIIDESGMPKERFSAEFPKEGPSILRIQQVVRGDSAAYFCASSPDNSGNTIYFGEGSWLTVV.

The chain combines TRBV19 with TRBJ2-2, with D perhaps TRBD1 or TRBD2 (6 bases each). V was trimmed by 8 bases and J by 5 bases, leaving 24 bases between them. The CDR3 extends over 17 amino acids. Per germline, CDR1 LNHDA and CDR2 SQIVND (reference sequence). CDR3 DNA: TGTGCCAGTGATTCCGGGGGCAACAGATTCTTTACCGGGGAGCTGTTTTTT. Encoded protein: CASDSGGNRFFTGELFF.

The chain combines TRBV2 with TRBJ2-1; TRBD2 agrees at 8 bases. The CDR3 length is 13 residues. The junction had 9 bases not matched to a gene; V was cut back by 8 bases and J by 9 bases. The germline CDR1 and CDR2 sequences are SNHLY and FYNNEI. The CDR3 sequence: CASQREHQGEQFF. The DNA for the CDR3 is TGTGCCAGCCAGCGGGAGCATCAGGGTGAGCAGTTCTTC.

The chain uses TRBV2 and TRBJ1-1, with D tentatively TRBD1 (5 bases). CDR3 length: 15 amino acids. V was cut by 4 bases and J by 5 bases, with 17 bases left in between. Germline V gives CDR1 SNHLY, CDR2 FYNNEI. CDR3 bases: TGTGCCAGCAGTGTGGATGTGGGGGGGAGTACTGAAGCTTTCTTT. The encoded protein is CASSVDVGGSTEAFF.

The rearrangement links TRBV19 to TRBJ1-5, with D unresolved. CDR3 length equals 15 residues. Germline V lookup: CDR1 LNHDA, CDR2 SQIVND (reference sequence). V lost 2 bases to trimming and J lost 2 bases, with 10 bases between them. DNA for the CDR3: TGTGCCAGTAGTATAACGGGTGGGGGCAATCAGCCCCAGCATTTT. It specifies CASSITGGGNQPQHF.

The V and J genes are TRBV9 and TRBJ2-1; 7 bases are shared with TRBD1. Germline CDR1 and CDR2: SGDLS and YYNGEE. With 3 bases clipped from V and 0 bases from J, the junction kept 3 bases outside the gene matches. This CDR3 has 15 amino acids. CDR3 DNA: TGTGCCAGCAGCGCCAGGGGGAACTCCTACAATGAGCAGTTCTTC. It encodes CASSARGNSYNEQFF.

This clone was detected only a few times. This chain links TRBV11-2 with TRBJ2-3; D uncertain. Germline-derived CDR1 and CDR2 are SGHAT and FQNNGV. This CDR3 is built from 13 residues. Trimming removed 3 bases from V and 0 bases from J, with 4 bases in between. In DNA form, the CDR3 reads TGTGCCAGCAGCTTTAGGAGCACAGATACGCAGTATTTT. Translated: CASSFRSTDTQYF.

The gene calls are TRBV7-2 and TRBJ2-1; 8 positions agree with TRBD1. Germline V gives CDR1 SGHTA, CDR2 FQGNSA. CDR3 length: 15 amino acids. Trimming took 4 bases from V and 9 from J; bases not matched to a gene: 11. This chain's CDR3 is CASSSVGQGAPEQFF. CDR3 coding DNA: TGTGCCAGCAGCTCAGTTGGCCAGGGGGCCCCTGAGCAGTTCTTC.

The chain combines TRBV25-1 with TRBJ1-2, with a weak D call TRBD1 (5 bases). Germline V gene lookup returns CDR1 MGHDK and CDR2 SYGVNS. The CDR3 extends over 14 amino acids. Deletions cut 0 bases from V and 7 bases from J, with 12 bases between. CDR3 DNA: TGTGCCAGCAGTGAATATATCACCGGGGCTGGCTACACCTTC. It codes for CASSEYITGAGYTF.

The CDR3 loop is CASTGQGSSAYNEQFF. Here the CDR3 DNA reads TGTGCCAGTACCGGACAGGGGAGCAGTGCCTACAATGAGCAGTTCTTC. The chain uses TRBV19 and TRBJ2-1; TRBD1 aligns across 9 bases. Germline V gives CDR1 LNHDA, CDR2 SQIVND (reference sequence). The CDR3 consists of 16 residues. The ends lost 7 bases at V and 2 bases at J; junction bases unmatched: 9.

V and J are TRBV9 and TRBJ1-4; TRBD1 matches 9 bases. Germline CDR1 and CDR2: SGDLS and YYNGEE. Germline trimming cut 3 bases from V and 7 bases from J; bases unmatched to any gene: 4. This CDR3 has 14 amino acids. The CDR3 bases are TGTGCCAGCAGCGCCGGGACAGGGTCTGAAAAACTGTTTTTT. Protein product: CASSAGTGSEKLFF. The full variable domain, in which reference TRBV9 and TRBJ1-4 provide the parts outside the CDR3, is DSGVTQTPKHLITATGQRVTLRCSPRSGDLSVYWYQQSLDQGLQFLIQYYNGEERAKGNILERFSAQQFPDLHSELNLSSLELGDSALYFCASSAGTGSEKLFFGSGTQLSVL.